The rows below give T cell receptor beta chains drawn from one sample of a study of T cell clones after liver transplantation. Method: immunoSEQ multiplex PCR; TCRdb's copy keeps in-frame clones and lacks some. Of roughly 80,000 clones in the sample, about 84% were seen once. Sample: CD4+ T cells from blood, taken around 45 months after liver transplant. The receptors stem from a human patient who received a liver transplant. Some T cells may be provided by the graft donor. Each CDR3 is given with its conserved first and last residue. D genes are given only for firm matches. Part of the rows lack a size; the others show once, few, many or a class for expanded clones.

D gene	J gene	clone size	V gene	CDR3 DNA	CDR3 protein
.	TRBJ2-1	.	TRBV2	TGTGCCAGCAGTGAAAGGAGGACGCGCTACAATGAGCAGTTCTTC	CASSERRTRYNEQFF
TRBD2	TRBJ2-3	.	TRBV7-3	TGTGCCAGCAGCCCAACTAGCGTCTCCACAGATACGCAGTATTTT	CASSPTSVSTDTQYF
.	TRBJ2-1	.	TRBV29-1	TGCAGCGTTCTATGGGGGAACAATGAGCAGTTCTTC	CSVLWGNNEQFF
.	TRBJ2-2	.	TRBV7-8	TGTGCCAGCAGCCACCTAAGGGCGAACACCGGGGAGCTGTTTTTT	CASSHLRANTGELFF
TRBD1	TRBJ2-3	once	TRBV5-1	TGCGCCAGCAGCGCCAGGGGGTTTGACACAGATACGCAGTATTTT	CASSARGFDTDTQYF
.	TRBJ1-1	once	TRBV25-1	TGTGCCAGCAGTGAGCACAGGGTGAACACTGAAGCTTTCTTT	CASSEHRVNTEAFF
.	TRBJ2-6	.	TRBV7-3	TGTGCCAGCAGCCCCCAGGGCCCGAATGGGGCCAACGTCCTGACTTTC	CASSPQGPNGANVLTF
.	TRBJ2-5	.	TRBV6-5	TGTGCCAGCCGTAAGGCCCGGGGTCGAGAGACCCAGTACTTC	CASRKARGRETQYF
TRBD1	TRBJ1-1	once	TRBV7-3	TGTGCCAGCAGCCAATCAGGGGGGACTGAAGCTTTCTTT	CASSQSGGTEAFF
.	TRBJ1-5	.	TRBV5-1	TGCGCCAGCAGCTTGGAGTCACGCAATCAGCCCCAGCATTTT	CASSLESRNQPQHF